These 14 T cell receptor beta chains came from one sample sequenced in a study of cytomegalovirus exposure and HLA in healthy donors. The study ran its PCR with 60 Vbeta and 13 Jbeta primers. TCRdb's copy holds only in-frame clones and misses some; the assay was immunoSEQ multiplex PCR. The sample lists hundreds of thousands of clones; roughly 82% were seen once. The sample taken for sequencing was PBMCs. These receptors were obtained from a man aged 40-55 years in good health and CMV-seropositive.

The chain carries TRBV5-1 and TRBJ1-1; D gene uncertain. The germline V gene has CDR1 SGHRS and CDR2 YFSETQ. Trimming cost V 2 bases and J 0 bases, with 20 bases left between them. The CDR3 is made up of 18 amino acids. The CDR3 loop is CASSFGEGKRAMNTEAFF. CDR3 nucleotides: TGCGCCAGCAGCTTCGGGGAGGGCAAACGGGCCATGAACACTGAAGCTTTCTTT.

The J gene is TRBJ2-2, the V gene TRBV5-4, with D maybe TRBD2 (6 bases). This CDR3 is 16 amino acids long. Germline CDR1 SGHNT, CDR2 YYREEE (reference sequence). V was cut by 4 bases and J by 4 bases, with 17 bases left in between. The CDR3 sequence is CASSTPSRGATGELFF. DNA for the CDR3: TGTGCCAGCAGCACTCCCTCGCGGGGAGCCACCGGGGAGCTGTTTTTT.

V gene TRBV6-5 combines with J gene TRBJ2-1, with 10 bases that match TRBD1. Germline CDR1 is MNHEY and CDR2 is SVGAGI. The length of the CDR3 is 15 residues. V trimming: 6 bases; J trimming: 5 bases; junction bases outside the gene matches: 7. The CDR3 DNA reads TGTGCCAGCAGGCGGGACAGGGGCTTCCACAATGAGCAGTTCTTC. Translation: CASRRDRGFHNEQFF.

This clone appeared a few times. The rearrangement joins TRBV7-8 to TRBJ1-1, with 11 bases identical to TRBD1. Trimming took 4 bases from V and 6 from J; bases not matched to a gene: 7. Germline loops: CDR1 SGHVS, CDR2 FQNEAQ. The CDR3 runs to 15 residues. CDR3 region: CASSSPGQGVSEAFF. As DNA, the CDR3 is TGTGCCAGCAGCTCGCCGGGACAGGGGGTCTCTGAAGCTTTCTTT.

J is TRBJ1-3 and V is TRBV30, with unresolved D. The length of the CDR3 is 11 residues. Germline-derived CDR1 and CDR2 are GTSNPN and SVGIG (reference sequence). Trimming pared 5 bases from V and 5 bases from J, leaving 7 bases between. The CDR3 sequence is CAWDFRNTIYF. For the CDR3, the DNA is TGTGCCTGGGACTTTAGAAACACCATATATTTT.

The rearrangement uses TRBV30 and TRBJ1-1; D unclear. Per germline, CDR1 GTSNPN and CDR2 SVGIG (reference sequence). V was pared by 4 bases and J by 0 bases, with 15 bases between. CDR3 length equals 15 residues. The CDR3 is CAWKMFGNLNTEAFF. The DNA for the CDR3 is TGTGCCTGGAAGATGTTCGGGAATCTGAACACTGAAGCTTTCTTT.

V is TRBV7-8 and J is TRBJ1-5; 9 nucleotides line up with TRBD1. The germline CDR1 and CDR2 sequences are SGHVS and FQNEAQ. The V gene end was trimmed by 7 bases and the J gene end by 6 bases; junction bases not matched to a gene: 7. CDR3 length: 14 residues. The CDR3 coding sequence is TGTGCCAGCAACGGACAGGGGTTCGGTCAGCCCCAGCATTTT. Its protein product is CASNGQGFGQPQHF.

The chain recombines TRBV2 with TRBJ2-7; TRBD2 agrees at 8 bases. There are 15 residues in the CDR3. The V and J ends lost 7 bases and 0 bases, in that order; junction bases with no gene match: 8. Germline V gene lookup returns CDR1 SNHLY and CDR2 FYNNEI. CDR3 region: CASTVREGGSYEQYF. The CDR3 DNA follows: TGTGCCAGCACCGTTCGGGAGGGGGGCTCCTACGAGCAGTACTTC. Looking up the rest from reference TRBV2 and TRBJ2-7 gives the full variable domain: EPEVTQTPSHQVTQMGQEVILRCVPISNHLYFYWYRQILGQKVEFLVSFYNNEISEKSEIFDDQFSVERPDGSNFTLKIRSTKLEDSAMYFCASTVREGGSYEQYFGPGTRLTVT.

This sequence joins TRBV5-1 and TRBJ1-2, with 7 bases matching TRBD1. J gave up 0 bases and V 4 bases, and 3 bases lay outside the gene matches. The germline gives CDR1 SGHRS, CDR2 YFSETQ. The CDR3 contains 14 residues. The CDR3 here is CASSMGQTNYGYTF. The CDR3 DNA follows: TGCGCCAGCAGCATGGGACAGACTAACTATGGCTACACCTTC.

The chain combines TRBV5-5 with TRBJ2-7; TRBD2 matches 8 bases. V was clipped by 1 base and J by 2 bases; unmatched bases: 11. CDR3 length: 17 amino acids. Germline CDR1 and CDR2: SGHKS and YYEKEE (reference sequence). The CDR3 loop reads CASSLRPGLDAPYEQYF. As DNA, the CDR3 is TGTGCCAGCAGCTTGCGCCCGGGACTAGATGCCCCCTACGAGCAGTACTTC.

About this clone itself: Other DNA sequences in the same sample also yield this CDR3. This chain's CDR3 is CASSLSGEETQYF. As DNA, the CDR3 is TGCGCCAGCAGCTTGAGCGGGGAAGAGACCCAGTACTTC. This chain uses TRBV5-1 with TRBJ2-5, with 7 bases that match TRBD2. V lost 1 base and J lost 3; bases outside the gene matches: 0. CDR1 is SGHRS and CDR2 is YFSETQ in the germline V gene. The CDR3 is 13 amino acids.

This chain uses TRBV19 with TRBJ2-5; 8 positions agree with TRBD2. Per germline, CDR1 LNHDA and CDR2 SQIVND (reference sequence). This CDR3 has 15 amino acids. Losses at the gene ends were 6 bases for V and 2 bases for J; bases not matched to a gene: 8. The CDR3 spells CASRKAGAPQETQYF. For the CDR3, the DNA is TGTGCCAGTAGGAAAGCGGGGGCCCCTCAAGAGACCCAGTACTTC. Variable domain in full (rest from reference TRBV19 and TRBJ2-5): DGGITQSPKYLFRKEGQNVTLSCEQNLNHDAMYWYRQDPGQGLRLIYYSQIVNDFQKGDIAEGYSVSREKKESFPLTVTSAQKNPTAFYLCASRKAGAPQETQYFGPGTRLLVL.

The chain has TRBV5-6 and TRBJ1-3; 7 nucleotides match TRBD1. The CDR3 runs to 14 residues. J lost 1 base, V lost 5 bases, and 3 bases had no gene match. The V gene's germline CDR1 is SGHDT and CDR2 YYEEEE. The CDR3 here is CASRRTGSGNTIYF. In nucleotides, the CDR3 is TGTGCCAGCAGAAGGACAGGATCTGGAAACACCATATATTTT.

CDR3 in amino acids: CASSSQGADTQYF. Written as DNA, the CDR3 is TGTGCCAGCAGCTCGCAGGGGGCAGATACGCAGTATTTT. This rearrangement joins TRBV5-6 to TRBJ2-3, with 7 positions matching TRBD1. Per the germline V gene, CDR1 is SGHDT and CDR2 is YYEEEE. Trimming removed 3 bases from V and 4 bases from J; junction bases left unmatched: 2. The CDR3 totals 13 residues. The full variable domain, with the rest looked up from reference TRBV5-6 and TRBJ2-3, is DAGVTQSPTHLIKTRGQQVTLRCSPKSGHDTVSWYQQALGQGPQFIFQYYEEEERQRGNFPDRFSGHQFPNYSSELNVNALLLGDSALYLCASSSQGADTQYFGPGTRLTVL.